This TCR beta chain was identified in a study of blood T cells in healthy people across ages. The donors, healthy Caucasians from Russia, were aged about 6 to 100. This clonotype was detected only a few times. Through a sample-barcoded 5' primer and a J-beta primer mix, a second PCR was run for 7 to 11 cycles. TCRdb called the 5' RACE reads again in MiXCR, with one record for every CDR3 protein. Of about 800,000 distinct CDR3 sequences in the sample, approximately 25% were seen once. In addition, the sample was reused for a study of T cells of mothers and their children.

Sequenced: blood. The clonotype originates from a boy between 10 and 17 years old in good health.

CDR3: CASSYLGNTEAFF. The CDR3 DNA is TGTGCCAGCAGTTACCTGGGGAACACTGAAGCTTTCTTT. This chain uses TRBV6-2 or TRBV6-3 with TRBJ1-1; D gene uncertain. There are 13 residues in the CDR3. Trimming pared 2 bases from V and 1 base from J, leaving 5 bases between. CDR1 and CDR2 from the germline V gene are MNHEY and SVGEGT.